The rows below give T cell receptor beta chains drawn from one sample of a study of blood T cell repertoires in COVID-19. Data came from immunoSEQ multiplex PCR; TCRdb stores just in-frame clones and leaves some out. The table records roughly 400,000 clones, more than 75% of them present only once. Sequencing was carried out using PBMCs or T cells enriched from blood (not recorded which). The receptors here all came from a woman between 45 and 60 years old who had recovered from COVID-19. Both conserved end residues are part of each CDR3. The D gene is left open where the match is weak. Clone size appears in some rows only: once, few, many, or a class for an expanded clone.

TRBV19	.	.	TRBJ2-7	15	TGTGCCAGTAGTATATCGCCAGGGGCCGTTTACGAGCAGTACTTC	CASSISPGAVYEQYF
TRBV5-6	TRBD1	.	TRBJ1-3	19	TGTGCCAGCAGACTTACCGGGACAGGGTATATTCACTCTGGAAACACCATATATTTT	CASRLTGTGYIHSGNTIYF
TRBV5-1	TRBD1	once	TRBJ1-2	17	TGCGCCAGCAGCTTGGCAGGGCCGGGACAGGGGAACTATGGCTACACCTTC	CASSLAGPGQGNYGYTF
TRBV10-3	.	.	TRBJ1-3	12	TGTGCCATCAAGGGGACTGGAAACACCATATATTTT	CAIKGTGNTIYF
TRBV18	TRBD1	.	TRBJ1-1	17	TGTGCCAGCTCCCGCACGGGACAGGGGGCGCAGGGCACTGAAGCTTTCTTT	CASSRTGQGAQGTEAFF
TRBV9	.	.	TRBJ1-5	15	TGTGCCAGCAGCGTAGGGGAGGGTGGCAATCAGCCCCAGCATTTT	CASSVGEGGNQPQHF
TRBV2	TRBD2	.	TRBJ2-5	14	TGTGCCAGCAGAAGCGGGGTTTACCAAGAGACCCAGTACTTC	CASRSGVYQETQYF
TRBV18	.	.	TRBJ2-7	14	TGTGCCAGCTCACCAGGGGGGATGGTCTACGAGCAGTACTTC	CASSPGGMVYEQYF
TRBV4-3	TRBD2	.	TRBJ2-1	16	TGCGCCAGCAGCCGGGGACTAGCGGGGGCCTACAATGAGCAGTTCTTC	CASSRGLAGAYNEQFF
TRBV2	TRBD1	.	TRBJ1-4	15	TGTGCCAGCGAGGGCCTGGACAGGGCCAGGCGTCGGGTAGTTTTT	CASEGLDRARRRVVF
TRBV18	.	.	TRBJ1-5	14	TGTGCCAGCTCGACGACGGGTGGGAATCAGCCCCAGCATTTT	CASSTTGGNQPQHF
TRBV4-2	TRBD1	.	TRBJ1-5	15	TGTGCCAGCAGCCCCGGGACAGGGGTTTCGGCGCCCCAGCATTTT	CASSPGTGVSAPQHF
TRBV2	.	.	TRBJ1-5	13	TGTGCCAGCAGCGGACACCCTAATCAGCCCCAGCATTTT	CASSGHPNQPQHF
TRBV9	.	.	TRBJ2-7	15	TGTGCCAGCAGCGCCGGGGCGGGAAACTCCTACGAGCAGTACTTC	CASSAGAGNSYEQYF
TRBV28	TRBD2	.	TRBJ2-3	16	TGTGCCAGCAGTTTACTAGCGGGGGGGCTCCCAGATACGCAGTATTTT	CASSLLAGGLPDTQYF
TRBV4-2	.	.	TRBJ2-1	16	TGTGCCAGCAGCCCACCCGTTGGGACTTCATACAATGAGCAGTTCTTC	CASSPPVGTSYNEQFF
TRBV19	TRBD2	.	TRBJ2-1	14	TGTGCCAGTAGTGTTCTCGGGACTAGCTATGAGCAGTTCTTC	CASSVLGTSYEQFF
TRBV14	.	.	TRBJ1-3	15	TGTGCCAGCAGTTACGACAGCTCCTCTGGAAACACCATATATTTT	CASSYDSSSGNTIYF
TRBV15	.	.	TRBJ2-7	14	TGTGCCACCAGCTCCCGACAGGAGAGCTACGAGCAGTACTTC	CATSSRQESYEQYF
TRBV5-8	.	few	TRBJ1-6	15	TGTGCCAGCAGCTTGCGGACAGCGATTAATTCACCCCTCCACTTT	CASSLRTAINSPLHF
TRBV7-7	.	.	TRBJ1-4	15	TGTGCTAGCAGCTTGAGCCCCGGGAATAATGAAAAACTGTTTTTT	CASSLSPGNNEKLFF
TRBV9	TRBD2	.	TRBJ2-3	17	TGTGCCAGCAGCGTAGCGGGATCTAGCGGGGGTTATGAGACGCAGTATTTT	CASSVAGSSGGYETQYF
TRBV19	.	.	TRBJ1-2	15	TGTGCCAGTAGTACCTTGCCCCAGAGTTCGGGAGGCTACACCTTC	CASSTLPQSSGGYTF
TRBV18	TRBD1	.	TRBJ2-1	15	TGTGCCAGCTCACCCTGGGACAGCTCCTACAATGAGCAGTTCTTC	CASSPWDSSYNEQFF
TRBV27	.	.	TRBJ2-1	13	TGTGCCAGCAGTTTATTTTTGGGGAGTGAGCAGTTCTTC	CASSLFLGSEQFF
TRBV2	TRBD2	.	TRBJ2-5	14	TGTGCCAGCAGCCAAACGAGCGGGGGGGTGACCCAGTACTTC	CASSQTSGGVTQYF
TRBV29-1	.	.	TRBJ2-2	14	TGCAGCGTTGTCGAAGGGGGAGACACCGGGGAGCTGTTTTTT	CSVVEGGDTGELFF
TRBV30	TRBD2	.	TRBJ2-3	14	TGTGCCTGGAGCCCTACTAGCGGAGCGGATACGCAGTATTTT	CAWSPTSGADTQYF
TRBV3-1/TRBV3-2	.	.	TRBJ2-5	13	TGTGCCAGCAGCCAGTATATGCAGGGTACCCAGTACTTC	CASSQYMQGTQYF
TRBV5-6	.	.	TRBJ2-7	13	TGTGCCAGCAGCCCCTTTTTATCCTACGAGCAGTACTTC	CASSPFLSYEQYF
TRBV7-2	.	.	TRBJ1-2	15	TGTGCCAGCAGCTTAAACATGGGGAGTATGGATGGCTACACCTTC	CASSLNMGSMDGYTF
TRBV9	TRBD2	.	TRBJ2-2	17	TGTGCCAGCAGCGTAGGATCTAGCGGGGCGAACACCGGGGAGCTGTTTTTT	CASSVGSSGANTGELFF
TRBV3-1/TRBV3-2	.	.	TRBJ2-7	13	TGTGCCAGCAGCCTCCCCAATAAGCACGAGCAGTACTTC	CASSLPNKHEQYF
TRBV30	.	.	TRBJ2-5	11	TGTGCCTGGAGCCCCAAAGAGACCCAGTACTTC	CAWSPKETQYF
TRBV6-5	TRBD1	.	TRBJ1-1	14	TGTGCCAGCAGACTGACAGGGATGAACACTGAAGCTTTCTTT	CASRLTGMNTEAFF